The 22 T cell receptor beta chains listed next were all sequenced from one sample in a study of blood T cell repertoires in COVID-19. TCRdb's table, derived via immunoSEQ multiplex PCR, lists solely in-frame clones and lacks some. The sample yields 100,000 to 150,000 clones, 83% seen once. The sequenced material came from peripheral blood. These receptors all stem from a man older than 75 with active or convalescent COVID-19.

The genes are TRBV11-3 and TRBJ2-7; 15 nucleotides line up with TRBD2. The V gene end was trimmed by 4 bases and the J gene end by 6 bases; junction bases not matched to a gene: 4. There are 15 residues in the CDR3. CDR1 and CDR2 from the germline V gene are SGHNT and YENEEA. The CDR3 sequence is CASSSGLAGGGEQYF. CDR3 DNA sequence: TGTGCCAGCAGCTCGGGACTAGCGGGGGGAGGCGAGCAGTACTTC.

This chain uses TRBV12-3 or TRBV12-4 with TRBJ2-1; maybe TRBD1 (6 bases). The CDR3 has 12 amino acids. Trimming took 6 bases from V and 7 from J, leaving 10 bases between them. CDR3 loop: CASREQGNEQFF. In nucleotides, the CDR3 is TGTGCCAGCAGAGAACAGGGTAATGAGCAGTTCTTC.

This clone showed up just a few times. The chain employs TRBV27 and TRBJ1-2; tentative D call: TRBD1 (5 bases). The CDR3 sequence is 14 residues long. CDR1 MNHEY and CDR2 SMNVEV come from the germline V gene (reference sequence). The V end lost 3 bases, the J end lost 4 bases, and 12 bases lay between the germline ends. The CDR3 region is CASSFKGRGYGYTF. Written as DNA, the CDR3 is TGTGCCAGCAGTTTCAAGGGGCGAGGCTATGGCTACACCTTC.

This chain joins TRBV6-5 and TRBJ2-1; TRBD2 agrees at 13 bases. CDR1 and CDR2 from the germline V gene are MNHEY and SVGAGI. The CDR3 length is 15 residues. After removal of 1 base from V and 8 bases from J, the junction contained 2 bases not matched to a gene. In DNA form, the CDR3 reads TGTGCCAGCAGTTACTGGACTAGCGGGGGATATGAGCAGTTCTTC. It codes for CASSYWTSGGYEQFF.

The rearrangement links TRBV24-1 to TRBJ2-3; 8 bases align to TRBD2. The germline CDR1 and CDR2 sequences are KGHDR and SFDVKD. The CDR3 spans 16 residues. The junction had 1 base not matched to a gene; V was cut back by 0 bases and J by 0 bases. CDR3 in DNA: TGTGCCACCAGTGATTTGGGCGGGGGGAGCACAGATACGCAGTATTTT. Protein product: CATSDLGGGSTDTQYF.

This clone was seen only a few times. The V and J genes are TRBV6-1 and TRBJ1-2, with D perhaps TRBD1 (6 bases). This CDR3 contains 15 residues. Trimming removed 3 bases at V and 3 bases at J, with 14 bases between. The germline V gene has CDR1 MNHNS and CDR2 SASEGT. The DNA for the CDR3 is TGTGCCAGCAGTGAGATGGACAGAGATTACTATGGCTACACCTTC. Translating it yields CASSEMDRDYYGYTF.

This clone was counted once. CDR3 sequence: CASSLGTNEKLFF. The CDR3 bases are TGTGCCAGCAGCCTCGGGACTAATGAAAAACTGTTTTTT. V gene TRBV5-4 combines with J gene TRBJ1-4, with D uncertain. The CDR3 has 13 residues. V was clipped by 4 bases and J by 2 bases, with 6 bases between them. Germline CDR1 is SGHNT and CDR2 is YYREEE (reference sequence). Drawing the rest from reference TRBV5-4 and TRBJ1-4, the complete variable domain is ETGVTQSPTHLIKTRGQQVTLRCSSQSGHNTVSWYQQALGQGPQFIFQYYREEENGRGNFPPRFSGLQFPNYSSELNVNALELDDSALYLCASSLGTNEKLFFGSGTQLSVL.

Concerning this clone: In the same sample, other DNA sequences code for this CDR3. V is TRBV5-1 and J is TRBJ1-4; TRBD1 might be the D (5 bases). V was cut by 0 bases and J by 5 bases, with 8 bases left in between. The germline V gene encodes CDR1 SGHRS and CDR2 YFSETQ. The CDR3 has 14 amino acids. Here the CDR3 DNA reads TGCGCCAGCAGCTTGGGGCAGGGAAATGAAAAACTGTTTTTT. Translated: CASSLGQGNEKLFF.

The chain links TRBV11-2 to TRBJ1-2; D perhaps matches TRBD1 (5 bases). The germline gives CDR1 SGHAT, CDR2 FQNNGV. Trimming took 1 base from V and 4 from J, leaving 10 bases between them. The CDR3 consists of 14 residues. The CDR3 DNA sequence: TGTGCCAGCAGCTTAGCCGCAGGGTCCTATGGCTACACCTTC. Protein product: CASSLAAGSYGYTF.

The V call is TRBV29-1, the J call TRBJ2-5; 13 nucleotides agree with TRBD2. CDR1 SQVTM and CDR2 ANQGSEA come from the germline V gene. The CDR3 has 13 amino acids. V was pared by 4 bases and J by 5 bases, with 1 base of the junction left unmatched. DNA of the CDR3: TGCAGCGTTGTGACTAGCGGGGGGGAGACCCAGTACTTC. Its protein is CSVVTSGGETQYF. The complete variable domain, with remaining parts taken from reference TRBV29-1 and TRBJ2-5, reads SAVISQKPSRDICQRGTSLTIQCQVDSQVTMMFWYRQQPGQSLTLIATANQGSEATYESGFVIDKFPISRPNLTFSTLTVSNMSPEDSSIYLCSVVTSGGETQYFGPGTRLLVL.

The chain is built from TRBV16 and TRBJ1-2; possible D gene TRBD1, 5 bases. The CDR3 runs 13 residues. V lost 4 bases and J lost 1, with 7 bases in between. Germline lookup yields CDR1 KGHSY and CDR2 FQNENV. CDR3 amino acids: CASSLDSNYGYTF. CDR3 sequence (DNA): TGTGCCAGCAGCCTCGACAGTAACTATGGCTACACCTTC.

The gene calls are TRBV18 and TRBJ1-2; D might be TRBD1 (5 bases). V was trimmed by 4 bases and J by 1 base, leaving 10 bases between them. Germline lookup yields CDR1 KGHSH and CDR2 LQKENI. CDR3 length: 14 amino acids. CDR3 nucleotide sequence: TGTGCCAGCTCACAGGGGCCCAGTAACTATGGCTACACCTTC. This gives the protein CASSQGPSNYGYTF. The entire variable domain, with the rest obtained from reference TRBV18 and TRBJ1-2, is as follows: NAGVMQNPRHLVRRRGQEARLRCSPMKGHSHVYWYRQLPEEGLKFMVYLQKENIIDESGMPKERFSAEFPKEGPSILRIQQVVRGDSAAYFCASSQGPSNYGYTFGSGTRLTVV.

This clone has more than one count but fewer than ten. This sequence joins TRBV3-1 (or the pseudogene TRBV3-2) and TRBJ1-1, with 7 nucleotides matching TRBD1. V was clipped by 5 bases and J by 4 bases; unmatched bases: 7. This CDR3 is 14 amino acids long. Per the germline V gene, CDR1 is LGHDT and CDR2 is YNNKEL (reference sequence). The CDR3: CASSDRVAGTEAFF. The CDR3 DNA reads TGTGCCAGCAGCGACAGGGTCGCGGGCACTGAAGCTTTCTTT.

This rearrangement joins TRBV10-3 to TRBJ1-4; weak D call: TRBD1 (6 bases). This CDR3 is 18 amino acids long. CDR1 and CDR2 (germline): ENHRY, SYGVKD. Trimming took off 3 bases at V and 0 bases at J, with 17 bases between the two ends. The DNA for the CDR3 is TGTGCCATCAGTGAAGCCAGCGGACAGATTGCAACTAATGAAAAACTGTTTTTT. This sequence encodes CAISEASGQIATNEKLFF.

The gene calls are TRBV6-4 and TRBJ2-5, with TRBD2 matching over 9 bases. The length of the CDR3 is 14 residues. Germline V gives CDR1 MRHNA, CDR2 SNTAGT. With V trimmed by 6 bases and J by 5 bases, 7 bases remained unmatched. Written as DNA, the CDR3 is TGTGCCAGCAGGGAGCGGGGGGCCGGGGAGACCCAGTACTTC. Protein: CASRERGAGETQYF.

This clone was detected only a few times. The chain joins TRBV7-9 to TRBJ2-3; TRBD1 is a possible D gene (6 bases). The CDR3 consists of 15 residues. The germline V gene has CDR1 SEHNR and CDR2 FQNEAQ (reference sequence). Trimming removed 5 bases from V and 0 bases from J, with 12 bases in between. Written as DNA, the CDR3 is TGTGCCAGCAGCCTCAGGGGCATTAGCACAGATACGCAGTATTTT. It translates to CASSLRGISTDTQYF.

This clone was detected once. This sequence joins TRBV19 and TRBJ1-6, with 8 positions matching TRBD1. The CDR3 has 16 residues. With 4 bases clipped from V and 9 bases from J, the junction kept 11 bases outside the gene matches. The germline gives CDR1 LNHDA, CDR2 SQIVND (reference sequence). The CDR3 loop is CASSTQAGGAGSPLHF. The DNA of the CDR3 is TGTGCCAGTAGTACCCAAGCAGGGGGCGCAGGTTCACCCCTCCACTTT.

The chain recombines TRBV11-2 with TRBJ1-3; perhaps TRBD1 as D (5 bases). CDR1 is SGHAT, CDR2 FQNNGV, per germline. The CDR3 loop spans 14 amino acids. Trimming removed 6 bases at V and 2 bases at J, with 11 bases between. For the CDR3, the DNA is TGTGCCAGCAGATATACAGGAGCTGGAAACACCATATATTTT. Its translation is CASRYTGAGNTIYF.

This rearrangement joins TRBV7-8 to TRBJ1-2; D ambiguous. V dropped 5 bases and J dropped 8 bases, with 21 bases sitting between them. Per the germline V gene, CDR1 is SGHVS and CDR2 is FQNEAQ. The CDR3 runs 15 residues. The CDR3, as DNA: TGTGCCAGCAGCCCCATCGGAGGTCCCTCCTACGGCTACACCTTC. Translating gives CASSPIGGPSYGYTF. The full variable domain, its missing parts supplied by reference TRBV7-8 and TRBJ1-2, is GAGVSQSPRYKVAKRGQDVALRCDPISGHVSLFWYQQALGQGPEFLTYFQNEAQLDKSGLPSDRFFAERPEGSVSTLKIQRTQQEDSAVYLCASSPIGGPSYGYTFGSGTRLTVV.

V usage is TRBV7-9 and J usage is TRBJ1-5; 11 nucleotides align to TRBD1. The CDR3 loop spans 15 amino acids. The V gene's germline CDR1 is SEHNR and CDR2 FQNEAQ (reference sequence). V lost 3 bases, J lost 7 bases, and 5 bases stayed unmatched. The CDR3 DNA reads as TGTGCCAGCAGCTTCCAGGGACAGGGGGTGCAGCCCCAGCATTTT. This encodes CASSFQGQGVQPQHF.

A remark on this clone: One end of the junction is discordant with germline, which a read error may explain. The chain couples TRBV7-7 to TRBJ2-5; no clear D. Per the germline V gene, CDR1 is SSHAT and CDR2 is FNYEAQ (reference sequence). The CDR3 spans 12 residues. DNA for the CDR3: TGTGCTAGCAGCCCACAAAGAGAGACCCAGTACTTC. Translated: CASSPQRETQYF. Using reference TRBV7-7 and TRBJ2-5 for the parts outside the CDR3, the full variable domain is GAGVSQSPRYKVTKRGQDVTLRCDPISSHATLYWYQQALGQGPEFLTYFNYEAQPDKSGLPSDRFSAERPEGSISTLTIQRTEQRDSAMYRCASSPQRETQYFGPGTRLLVL.

This clone has more than one count but fewer than ten. The rearrangement uses TRBV7-8 and TRBJ1-4, with D hard to call. This CDR3 is built from 15 residues. The germline gives CDR1 SGHVS, CDR2 FQNEAQ. The V end was cut by 3 bases, the J end by 11 bases, with 19 bases between. CDR3 sequence: CASSLTFTEGRKLFF. DNA of the CDR3: TGTGCCAGCAGCTTGACCTTCACGGAAGGGAGGAAACTGTTTTTT.